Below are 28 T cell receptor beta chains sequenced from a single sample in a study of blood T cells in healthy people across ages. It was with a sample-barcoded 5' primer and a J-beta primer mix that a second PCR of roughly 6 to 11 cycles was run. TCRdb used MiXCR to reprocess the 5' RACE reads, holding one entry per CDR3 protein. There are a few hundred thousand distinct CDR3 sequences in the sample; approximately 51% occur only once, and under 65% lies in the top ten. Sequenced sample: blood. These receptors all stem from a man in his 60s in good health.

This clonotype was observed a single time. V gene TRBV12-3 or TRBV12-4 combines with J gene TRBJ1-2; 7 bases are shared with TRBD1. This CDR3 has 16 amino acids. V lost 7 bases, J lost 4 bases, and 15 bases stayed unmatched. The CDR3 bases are TGTGCCAGCAACGTTGGGACTTCCGGGACAGTCTATGGCTACACCTTC. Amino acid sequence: CASNVGTSGTVYGYTF.

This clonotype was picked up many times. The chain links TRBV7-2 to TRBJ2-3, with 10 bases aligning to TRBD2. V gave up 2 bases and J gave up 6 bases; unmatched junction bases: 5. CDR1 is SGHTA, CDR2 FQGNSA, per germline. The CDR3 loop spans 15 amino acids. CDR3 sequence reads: CASSLSSGRPDTQYF. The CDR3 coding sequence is TGTGCCAGCAGCTTAAGTAGCGGGAGGCCGGATACGCAGTATTTT.

CDR3 sequence: CASSNIYEQYF. In DNA form, the CDR3 reads TGTGCCAGCTCTAACATATACGAGCAGTACTTC. The gene calls are TRBV18 and TRBJ2-7; D is unclear. Germline assignment: CDR1 KGHSH and CDR2 LQKENI. Trimming stripped 6 bases from V and 4 bases from J, with 7 bases between. The CDR3 extends over 11 amino acids.

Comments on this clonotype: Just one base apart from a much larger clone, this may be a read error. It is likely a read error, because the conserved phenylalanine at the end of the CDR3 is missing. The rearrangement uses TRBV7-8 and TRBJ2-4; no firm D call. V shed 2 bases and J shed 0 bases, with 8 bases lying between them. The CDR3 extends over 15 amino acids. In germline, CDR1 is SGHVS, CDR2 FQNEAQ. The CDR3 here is CASSLTPTAKNIQYL. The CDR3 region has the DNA TGTGCCAGCAGCTTAACCCCAACAGCCAAAAACATTCAGTACCTC.

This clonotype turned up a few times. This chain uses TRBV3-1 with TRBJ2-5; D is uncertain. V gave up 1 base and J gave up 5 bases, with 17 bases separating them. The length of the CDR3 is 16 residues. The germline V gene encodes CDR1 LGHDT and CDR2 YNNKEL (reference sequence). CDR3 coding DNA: TGTGCCAGCAGCCAAGGGGTTGGTAGTATGCGGGAGACCCAGTACTTC. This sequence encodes CASSQGVGSMRETQYF.

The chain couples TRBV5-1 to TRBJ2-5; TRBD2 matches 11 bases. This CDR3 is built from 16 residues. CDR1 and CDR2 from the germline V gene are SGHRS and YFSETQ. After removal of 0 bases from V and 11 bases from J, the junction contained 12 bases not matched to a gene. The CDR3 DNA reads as TGCGCCAGCAGCTTGGGTGTAGCGGGAGGGCTCAATGAGCAGTACTTC. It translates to CASSLGVAGGLNEQYF.

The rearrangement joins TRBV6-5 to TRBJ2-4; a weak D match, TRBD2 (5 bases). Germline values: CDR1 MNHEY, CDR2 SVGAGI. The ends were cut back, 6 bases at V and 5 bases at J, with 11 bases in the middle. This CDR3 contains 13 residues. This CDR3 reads CASSPGLENIQYF. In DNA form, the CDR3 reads TGTGCCAGCAGCCCCGGACTGGAAAACATTCAGTACTTC.

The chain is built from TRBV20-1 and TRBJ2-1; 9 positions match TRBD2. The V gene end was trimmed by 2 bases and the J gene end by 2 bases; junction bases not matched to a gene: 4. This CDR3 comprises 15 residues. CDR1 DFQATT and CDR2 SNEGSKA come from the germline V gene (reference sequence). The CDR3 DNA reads TGCAGTGCTAGATCGCCTAGCGGGACCTACAATGAGCAGTTCTTC. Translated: CSARSPSGTYNEQFF.

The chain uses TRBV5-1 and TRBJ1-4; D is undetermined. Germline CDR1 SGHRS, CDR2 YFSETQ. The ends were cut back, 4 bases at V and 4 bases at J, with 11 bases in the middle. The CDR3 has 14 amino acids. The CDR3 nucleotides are TGCGCCAGCAGCGCCGACGGCTATAATGAAAAACTGTTTTTT. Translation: CASSADGYNEKLFF.

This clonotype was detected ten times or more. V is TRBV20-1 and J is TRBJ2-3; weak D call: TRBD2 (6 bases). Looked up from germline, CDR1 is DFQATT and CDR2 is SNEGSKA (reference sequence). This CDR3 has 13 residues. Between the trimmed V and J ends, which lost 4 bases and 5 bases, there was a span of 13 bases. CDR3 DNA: TGCAGTGCTAATCCTAGCGCCCGAGATACGCAGTATTTT. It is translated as CSANPSARDTQYF.

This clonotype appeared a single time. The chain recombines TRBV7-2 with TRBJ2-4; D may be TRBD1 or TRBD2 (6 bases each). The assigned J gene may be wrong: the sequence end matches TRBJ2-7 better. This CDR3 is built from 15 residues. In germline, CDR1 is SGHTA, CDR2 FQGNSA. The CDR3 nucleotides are TGTGCCAGCAGCCCTAGTGGGGGGCCCTCCCTCGAGCAGTACTTC. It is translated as CASSPSGGPSLEQYF.

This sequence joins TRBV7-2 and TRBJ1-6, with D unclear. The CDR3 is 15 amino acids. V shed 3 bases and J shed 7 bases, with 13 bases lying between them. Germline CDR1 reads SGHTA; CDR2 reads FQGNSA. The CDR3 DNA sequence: TGTGCCAGCAGCTTGGATCGGGCGACGAATTCACCCCTCCACTTT. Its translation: CASSLDRATNSPLHF.

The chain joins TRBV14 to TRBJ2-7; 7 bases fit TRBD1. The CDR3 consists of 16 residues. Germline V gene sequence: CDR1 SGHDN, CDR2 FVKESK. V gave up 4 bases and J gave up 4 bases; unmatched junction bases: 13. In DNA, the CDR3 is TGTGCCAGCAGCCCGCAGGGGGATAGGAATACTTACGAGCAGTACTTC. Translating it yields CASSPQGDRNTYEQYF.

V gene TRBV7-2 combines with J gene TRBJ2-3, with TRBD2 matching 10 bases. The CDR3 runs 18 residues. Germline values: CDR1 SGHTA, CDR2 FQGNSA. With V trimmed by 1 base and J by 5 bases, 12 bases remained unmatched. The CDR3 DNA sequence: TGTGCCAGCAGCTTAGTGGCCCTAGCGGGAGTAGGTGGAGATACGCAGTATTTT. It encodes CASSLVALAGVGGDTQYF. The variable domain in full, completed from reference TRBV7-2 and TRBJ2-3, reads GAGVSQSPSNKVTEKGKDVELRCDPISGHTALYWYRQSLGQGLEFLIYFQGNSAPDKSGLPSDRFSAERTGGSVSTLTIQRTQQEDSAVYLCASSLVALAGVGGDTQYFGPGTRLTVL.

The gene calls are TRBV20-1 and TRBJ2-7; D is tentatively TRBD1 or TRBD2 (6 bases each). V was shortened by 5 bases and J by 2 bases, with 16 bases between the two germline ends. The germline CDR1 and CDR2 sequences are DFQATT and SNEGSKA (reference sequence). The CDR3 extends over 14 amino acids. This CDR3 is CSARRRGETYEQYF. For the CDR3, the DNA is TGCAGTGCTCGAAGGAGGGGGGAGACCTACGAGCAGTACTTC.

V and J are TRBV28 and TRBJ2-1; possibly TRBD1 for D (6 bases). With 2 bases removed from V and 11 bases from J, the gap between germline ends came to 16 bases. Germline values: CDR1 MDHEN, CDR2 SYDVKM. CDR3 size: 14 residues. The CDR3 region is CASSLTETDSQQFF. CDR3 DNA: TGTGCCAGCAGTTTAACGGAGACGGACAGCCAGCAGTTCTTC.

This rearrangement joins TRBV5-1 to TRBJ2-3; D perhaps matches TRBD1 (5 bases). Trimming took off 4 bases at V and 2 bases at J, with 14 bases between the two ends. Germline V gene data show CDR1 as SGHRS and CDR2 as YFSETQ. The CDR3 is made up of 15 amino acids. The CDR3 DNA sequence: TGCGCCAGCAGCCCACAAACAGGTTCCACAGATACGCAGTATTTT. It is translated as CASSPQTGSTDTQYF.

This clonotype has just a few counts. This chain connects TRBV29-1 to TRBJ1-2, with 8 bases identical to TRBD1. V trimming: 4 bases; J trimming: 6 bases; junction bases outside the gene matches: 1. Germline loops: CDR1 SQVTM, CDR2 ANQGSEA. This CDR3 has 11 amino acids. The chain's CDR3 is CSVGTGNGYTF. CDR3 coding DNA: TGCAGCGTTGGGACAGGGAATGGCTACACCTTC.

The CDR3 loop reads CASSLVISGTYNEQYF. The CDR3 DNA reads TGCGCCAGCAGCTTGGTCATCTCGGGGACCTACAATGAGCAGTACTTC. This chain connects TRBV5-1 to TRBJ2-4, with D possibly being TRBD1 or TRBD2 (5 bases each). Germline loops: CDR1 SGHRS, CDR2 YFSETQ. The CDR3 is 16 amino acids. Between the trimmed V and J ends, which lost 0 bases and 13 bases, there was a span of 23 bases.

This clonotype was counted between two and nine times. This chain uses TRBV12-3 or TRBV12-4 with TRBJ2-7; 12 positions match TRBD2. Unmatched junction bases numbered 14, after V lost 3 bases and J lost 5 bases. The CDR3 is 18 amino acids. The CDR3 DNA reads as TGTGCCAGCAGTTTGAGGCTAGCGGGGGGGCTTTCCCTCCACGAGCAGTACTTC. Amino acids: CASSLRLAGGLSLHEQYF.

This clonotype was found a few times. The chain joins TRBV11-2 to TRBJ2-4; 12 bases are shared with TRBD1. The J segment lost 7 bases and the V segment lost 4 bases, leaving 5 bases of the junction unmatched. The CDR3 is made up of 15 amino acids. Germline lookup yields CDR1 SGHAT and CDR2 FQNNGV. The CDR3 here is CASSSSGTGGNIQYF. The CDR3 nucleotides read TGTGCCAGCAGCTCTTCCGGGACAGGGGGCAACATTCAGTACTTC.

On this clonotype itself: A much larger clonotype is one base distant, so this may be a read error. The CDR3 DNA is TGCGCCAGCAGCTTGGTTGTAGACATGAACACTGAAGCTTTCTTT. This encodes CASSLVVDMNTEAFF. The V and J genes are TRBV5-1 and TRBJ1-1, with unresolved D. Germline CDR1 is SGHRS and CDR2 is YFSETQ. The V gene lost 0 bases and the J gene lost 0 bases, with 9 bases spanning the gap. This CDR3 has 15 amino acids.

CDR3 residues: CASSPLWRTSGINEQFF. The CDR3 bases are TGTGCCAGCAGCCCCCTCTGGAGGACTAGCGGGATAAATGAGCAGTTCTTC. The chain employs TRBV7-2 and TRBJ2-1; 12 bases map to TRBD2. J was trimmed by 7 bases and V by 5 bases; bases with no gene match: 12. Germline-derived CDR1 and CDR2 are SGHTA and FQGNSA. CDR3 length: 17 residues.

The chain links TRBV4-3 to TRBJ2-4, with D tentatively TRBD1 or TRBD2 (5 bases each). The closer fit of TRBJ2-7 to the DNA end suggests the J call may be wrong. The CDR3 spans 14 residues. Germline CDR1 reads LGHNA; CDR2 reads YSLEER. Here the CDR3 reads CASSSRGGGYEQYF. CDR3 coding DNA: TGCGCCAGCAGCTCTAGGGGTGGGGGCTACGAGCAGTACTTC.

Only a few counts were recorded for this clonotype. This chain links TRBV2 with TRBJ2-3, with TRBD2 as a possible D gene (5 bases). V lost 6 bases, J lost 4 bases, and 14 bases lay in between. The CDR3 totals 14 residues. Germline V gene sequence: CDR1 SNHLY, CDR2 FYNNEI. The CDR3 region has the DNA TGTGCCAGCAGGAGGGCCAGTCGGTCAGATACGCAGTATTTT. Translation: CASRRASRSDTQYF. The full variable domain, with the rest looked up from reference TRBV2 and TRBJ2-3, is EPEVTQTPSHQVTQMGQEVILRCVPISNHLYFYWYRQILGQKVEFLVSFYNNEISEKSEIFDDQFSVERPDGSNFTLKIRSTKLEDSAMYFCASRRASRSDTQYFGPGTRLTVL.

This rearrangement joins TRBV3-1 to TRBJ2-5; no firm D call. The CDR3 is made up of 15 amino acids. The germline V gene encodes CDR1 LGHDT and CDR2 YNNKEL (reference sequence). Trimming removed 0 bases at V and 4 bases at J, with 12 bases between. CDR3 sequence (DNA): TGTGCCAGCAGCCAAGAAAGAGTGGAAGGAGAGACCCAGTACTTC. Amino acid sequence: CASSQERVEGETQYF.

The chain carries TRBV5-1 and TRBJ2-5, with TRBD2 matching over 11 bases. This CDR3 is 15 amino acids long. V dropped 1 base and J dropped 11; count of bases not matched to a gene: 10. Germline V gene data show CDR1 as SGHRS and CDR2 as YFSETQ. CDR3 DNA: TGCGCCAGCAGCTTGACTAGCGGGGGATCTAATGAGCAGTACTTC. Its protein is CASSLTSGGSNEQYF. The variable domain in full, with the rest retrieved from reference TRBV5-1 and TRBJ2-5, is KAGVTQTPRYLIKTRGQQVTLSCSPISGHRSVSWYQQTPGQGLQFLFEYFSETQRNKGNFPGRFSGRQFSNSRSEMNVSTLELGDSALYLCASSLTSGGSNEQYFGPGTRLLVL.

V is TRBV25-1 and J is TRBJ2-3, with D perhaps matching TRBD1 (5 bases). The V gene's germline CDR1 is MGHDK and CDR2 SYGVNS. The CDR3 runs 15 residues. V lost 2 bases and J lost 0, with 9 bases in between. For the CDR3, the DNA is TGTGCCAGCAGTGAACTGCAGGGAAGCACAGATACGCAGTATTTT. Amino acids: CASSELQGSTDTQYF.